This record covers a single T cell receptor beta chain. The data derive from a study of blood T cell repertoires in COVID-19. Study in general: Spain, Italy and the United States supplied samples that represented acute and convalescent COVID-19. Sources were T cells, B-cell-depleted T cells, or PBMCs; the material itself was cDNA or gDNA.

Produced via immunoSEQ multiplex PCR; TCRdb's table is partial and in-frame only. The repertoire holds 110,000 or so clones, with roughly nine tenths as singletons. Germline V gene data show CDR1 as MGHRA and CDR2 as YSYEKL. Trimming took 3 bases from V and 2 from J; bases not matched to a gene: 8. CDR3 length equals 17 residues. Material: peripheral blood. The chain joins TRBV4-1 to TRBJ2-1, with 9 bases identical to TRBD2. The TCR sequence derives from a human donor in a cohort sampled during active COVID-19. This CDR3 is CASSQAFSGGPYNEQFF. CDR3 nucleotide sequence: TGCGCCAGCAGCCAGGCTTTTAGCGGGGGCCCCTACAATGAGCAGTTCTTC.